This TCR beta chain was sequenced during a study of blood T cell repertoires in COVID-19 (dated by TCRdb to the early 2020s). With regard to the full study: The collaborator samples originated in the United States, Italy and Spain and spanned the acute and convalescent phases of COVID-19. The material from the prospective study consisted of cDNA or gDNA derived from T cells, B-cell-depleted T cells, or PBMCs. The dataset comprised deeply sampled blood TCRbeta repertoires from subjects exposed to, actively infected with, or recovered from COVID-19. A freely available public database, intended as a resource for researchers studying the immune response to SARS-CoV-2, is where the repertoires were released. The samples were drawn from the first 160 participants of the ongoing ImmuneRACE study and from 950 to 1,500 subjects provided by 6 global collaborators. The sample metadata nearly always contained a de-identified subject ID, COVID-19 status, age in years and sex. Where HLA class I and class II types were available, the types were taken from metadata supplied by the sample provider, not from assay-based typing. Summary of the overall study and its limitations: How much clinical and demographic metadata was included differed by source and by participant, and the metadata was provided uncurated.

V is cut back by 2 bases and J by 4 bases, with 3 bases in the junction unmatched. Measured from the cysteine to the phenylalanine, the CDR3 is 16 residues long. The DNA shown is the 48-base CDR3, in frame from base 1. In the germline V gene, CDR1 corresponds to SGHDT and CDR2 to YYEEEE. The immunoSEQ Assay, a bias-controlled multiplex PCR, was used to amplify TCRbeta CDR3 regions from genomic DNA. In the authors' own workflow: The number of nucleated cells in each sample was estimated from the amplification of reference gene primers within the assay. To quantify the absolute abundance of each unique TCRbeta CDR3 rearrangement, sequence reads were collapsed and filtered. For each sample, productive Simpson clonality was calculated as the square root of Simpson's diversity index across productive rearrangements. The table comes from immuneACCESS by way of TCRdb, which keeps in-frame sequences with V and J called. Part of the clones is missing from these tables; in studies checked, under half for an unresolved V gene and the rest for unknown reasons. That table is the source of V, J and clone size, and D and trimming were worked out from the DNA. The sample profile shows some 29,000 clones; roughly 83% of them were found once. About 10% of the sample rests with the top ten.

In regard to this clone: There is no known antigen for this receptor. Per-base qualities were not stored, and no clone one base away is much larger.

The collaborating institutions used their own protocols to collect whole blood in K2EDTA tubes. For TCRbeta analysis, collaborators shipped samples as frozen whole blood, isolated PBMCs, or DNA extracted from either of those sample types. The clonotype comes from a man older than 75 with active COVID-19. Sample: peripheral blood. The sequence is built from TRBV5-6 and TRBJ2-5, and 15 junctional nucleotides match TRBD2. DNA sequence: TGTGCCAGCAGCTTCGGACTAGCGGGGGGGATAGAGACCCAGTACTTC. It specifies CASSFGLAGGIETQYF.